This TCR beta chain is drawn from a study of T-cell memory formation after mild COVID-19. Notes on the study in general: Day 15 to 85 contracting clones showed balanced CD4/CD8; later expanders leaned CD4+.

In TCRdb, the 5' RACE reads were re-called with MiXCR into one record per CDR3 protein. The table records about 340,000 distinct CDR3 sequences, approximately 12% of them present only once. Note on this clonotype: The antigen is undetermined.

What was sequenced was PBMCs or a T cell subset sorted from them (not recorded which). This clonotype originated in a man aged 18 to 30 who had mild COVID-19 (a few samples of this study predate the infection). Cell type and time point are not known.

This CDR3 is CASSYDRAGANVLTF. The CDR3 DNA is TGTGCCAGCAGTTACGACCGGGCTGGGGCCAACGTCCTGACTTTC. This chain connects TRBV6-5 to TRBJ2-6; unclear D gene. CDR1 is MNHEY, CDR2 SVGAGI, per germline. This CDR3 contains 15 residues. Trimming left V 2 bases short and J 2 bases short, with 7 bases between.